What follows are 14 T cell receptor beta chains derived from one specimen sequenced in a study of molecular identifiers for immune sequencing clone quantification. TCRdb processed the PCR reads anew with MiXCR; each CDR3 protein has one entry. The table includes about 640,000 distinct CDR3 sequences, 20% detected once. Sample: naive CD8+ T cells from blood, with Jurkat cell RNA spiked in. Subset meaning: FACS-sorted CD8+CD4-CCR7+CD45RA+ naive T cells. The source is a human donor in good health. Some libraries in this study had Jurkat cell RNA spiked in.

This clonotype was observed many times. V gene TRBV11-2 combines with J gene TRBJ1-2, with D possibly being TRBD1 (6 bases). Looked up from germline, CDR1 is SGHAT and CDR2 is FQNNGV. V was trimmed by 1 base and J by 8 bases, leaving 14 bases between them. This CDR3 is built from 14 residues. Here the CDR3 DNA reads TGTGCCAGCAGCTTAGGGGGGTACAGGGACGGCTACACCTTC. Its translation is CASSLGGYRDGYTF.

This clonotype has ten or more counts. V is TRBV20-1 and J is TRBJ1-5; the D gene is possibly TRBD1 (6 bases). The CDR3 has 15 amino acids. The V end was cut by 0 bases, the J end by 3 bases, with 12 bases between. Germline CDR1 DFQATT, CDR2 SNEGSKA (reference sequence). CDR3 sequence: CSARDRGQLNQPQHF. The CDR3 region has the DNA TGCAGTGCTAGAGATAGGGGACAACTCAATCAGCCCCAGCATTTT.

Many counts were recorded for this clonotype. The gene calls are TRBV10-2 and TRBJ1-6; maybe TRBD1 (5 bases). Germline CDR1 WSHSY, CDR2 SAAADI. This CDR3 spans 14 amino acids. V gave up 0 bases and J gave up 12 bases, with 12 bases separating them. The CDR3 loop is CASSESSDSRPLHF. CDR3 DNA: TGCGCCAGCAGTGAGTCTAGCGACAGTCGACCCCTCCACTTT.

There are many counts of this clonotype. This chain connects TRBV12-3 or TRBV12-4 to TRBJ2-5; TRBD2 agrees at 8 bases. The J segment lost 2 bases and the V segment lost 7 bases, leaving 12 bases of the junction unmatched. The CDR3 has 16 residues. CDR3 residues: CASMTSGGSGQETQYF. The CDR3 DNA sequence: TGTGCCAGCATGACCAGCGGGGGATCGGGGCAAGAGACCCAGTACTTC.

The V gene is TRBV11-2, the J gene TRBJ2-7, with 8 bases aligning to TRBD1. This CDR3 is 15 amino acids long. The trim removed 4 bases at V and 7 bases at J, leaving 12 bases unmatched. Germline values: CDR1 SGHAT, CDR2 FQNNGV. CDR3 sequence reads: CASSSFGDRSGEQYF. The CDR3 nucleotides are TGTGCCAGCAGCTCCTTTGGGGACAGGTCTGGGGAGCAGTACTTC.

This clonotype was detected only a few times. The CDR3, as DNA: TGTGCCAGCAGCCTACAGGGGATCCACTACAATGAGCAGTTCTTC. It translates to CASSLQGIHYNEQFF. The chain employs TRBV11-2 and TRBJ2-1; 7 bases fit TRBD1. CDR1 and CDR2 (germline): SGHAT, FQNNGV. Unmatched junction bases numbered 7, after V lost 5 bases and J lost 3 bases. The CDR3 contains 15 residues.

The chain uses TRBV7-9 and TRBJ2-7; D perhaps matches TRBD2 (7 bases). Trimming stripped 5 bases from V and 2 bases from J, with 22 bases between. Germline V gives CDR1 SEHNR, CDR2 FQNEAQ (reference sequence). This CDR3 has 17 amino acids. In nucleotides, the CDR3 is TGTGCCAGCAGCCTCCCCGGGGGGCAGGGGCAACCCTACGAGCAGTACTTC. Translating gives CASSLPGGQGQPYEQYF.

This clonotype has ten or more counts. The rearrangement uses TRBV13 and TRBJ2-5, with D uncertain. The CDR3 runs 13 residues. Germline CDR1 PRHDT, CDR2 FYEKMQ (reference sequence). Trimming stripped 2 bases from V and 5 bases from J, with 9 bases between. The CDR3 DNA sequence: TGTGCCAGCAGCTTACTGTCGGGCGAGACCCAGTACTTC. Translated: CASSLLSGETQYF.

This clonotype was observed a single time. Given a much more abundant clone one base away, this may be a read error. The chain uses TRBV7-6 and TRBJ2-5, with 7 nucleotides matching TRBD2. V shed 5 bases and J 3 bases; nucleotides not matched to a gene: 12. CDR3 length equals 16 residues. CDR1 and CDR2 from the germline V gene are SGHVS and FNYEAQ. The DNA of the CDR3 is TGTGCCAGCAGCCCCACGGTCCTAGCGGCGGAAGAGACCCAGTACTTC. Residues: CASSPTVLAAEETQYF. Variable domain in full (rest from reference TRBV7-6 and TRBJ2-5): GAGVSQSPRYKVTKRGQDVALRCDPISGHVSLYWYRQALGQGPEFLTYFNYEAQQDKSGLPNDRFSAERPEGSISTLTIQRTEQRDSAMYRCASSPTVLAAEETQYFGPGTRLLVL.

This clonotype has a count of ten or more. This chain links TRBV11-2 with TRBJ2-3; TRBD2 aligns across 11 bases. V lost 4 bases, J lost 2 bases, and 5 bases stayed unmatched. Germline assignment: CDR1 SGHAT and CDR2 FQNNGV. This CDR3 has 16 amino acids. CDR3 loop: CASSSLAGGFTDTQYF. The CDR3 DNA sequence: TGTGCCAGCAGCTCCTTAGCGGGGGGGTTCACAGATACGCAGTATTTT.

This clonotype was counted between two and nine times. The chain carries TRBV19 and TRBJ1-6; 7 bases fit TRBD1. J was trimmed by 6 bases and V by 10 bases; bases with no gene match: 6. Germline CDR1 LNHDA, CDR2 SQIVND (reference sequence). The CDR3 is 13 residues long. DNA for the CDR3: TGTGCCACCACGACAGGGTTTAATTCACCCCTCCACTTT. It yields the protein CATTTGFNSPLHF.

The chain links TRBV18 to TRBJ2-4; 9 bases fit TRBD1. The CDR3 is 13 residues long. The V gene's germline CDR1 is KGHSH and CDR2 LQKENI. V shed 2 bases, J shed 7 bases, and the junction held 0 bases outside the gene matches. CDR3 region: CASSPGTGNIQYF. The CDR3 region has the DNA TGTGCCAGCTCACCAGGGACAGGGAACATTCAGTACTTC.

This clonotype was recorded many times. The chain employs TRBV4-3 and TRBJ2-2; 7 positions match TRBD1. Germline assignment: CDR1 LGHNA and CDR2 YSLEER. J was trimmed by 7 bases and V by 0 bases; bases with no gene match: 11. The CDR3 runs to 17 residues. Written as DNA, the CDR3 is TGCGCCAGCAGCCAAGAAGATAGGGGGCTATTACTCGGGGAGCTGTTTTTT. Translated: CASSQEDRGLLLGELFF.

This clonotype was seen at least ten times. This chain uses TRBV5-8 with TRBJ1-2; D not resolved. CDR1 and CDR2 from the germline V gene are SGHTS and YDEGEE. The CDR3 has 15 amino acids. V was cut by 2 bases and J by 4 bases, with 15 bases left in between. The CDR3 coding sequence is TGTGCCAGCAGCTTCGGACCGGTCGCTGTCTATGGCTACACCTTC. This codes for CASSFGPVAVYGYTF.